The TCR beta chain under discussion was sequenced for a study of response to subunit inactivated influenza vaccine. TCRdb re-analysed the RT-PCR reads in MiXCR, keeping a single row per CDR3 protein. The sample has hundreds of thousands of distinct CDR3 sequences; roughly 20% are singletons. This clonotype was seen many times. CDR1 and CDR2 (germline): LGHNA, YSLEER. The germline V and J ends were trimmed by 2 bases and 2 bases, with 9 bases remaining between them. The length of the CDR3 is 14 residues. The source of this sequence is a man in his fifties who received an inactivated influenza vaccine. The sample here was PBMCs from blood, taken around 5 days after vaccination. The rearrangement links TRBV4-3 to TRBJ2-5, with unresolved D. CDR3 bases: TGCGCCAGCAGCCAAATGTCAGGTCAAGAGACCCAGTACTTC. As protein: CASSQMSGQETQYF.